The 7 T cell receptor beta chains below come from one sample, sequenced in a study of vaccination effects on CD4 cells after COVID-19 (dated by TCRdb to between 2021 and 2023). To identify antigen-specific CD4+ T cell clonotypes by their expansion, the ViraFEST assay first stimulated PBMC with viral peptide pools and then applied TCR sequencing. After less than 13 days of culture, CD4+ T cells were isolated with the EasySep CD4+ T cell isolation kit. Two doses of either the BNT162b2 or the mRNA-1273 mRNA SARS-CoV-2 vaccine were administered to participants. No antigen has been assigned to these receptors. Libraries were built with the immunoSEQ multiplex PCR assay. The table comes from immuneACCESS by way of TCRdb, which keeps in-frame sequences with V and J called. Part of the clones is missing from these tables; in studies checked, under half for an unresolved V gene and the rest for unknown reasons. The sample has 40,000 to 50,000 clones on record, about four fifths of them singletons. The ten most abundant clones make up roughly 16% of the sample.

The sequencing used CD4+ T cells from PBMCs cultured with HCoV-OC43 spike peptides, collected after COVID-19 vaccination. The meaning of the sample's cell subset or site label: HCoV-OC43 spike overlapping peptide pool stimulation. These receptors originate from a human donor who received a COVID-19 vaccine.

This chain joins TRBV15 and TRBJ2-7; D gene ambiguous. The germline CDR1 and CDR2 sequences are LNHNV and YYDKDF (reference sequence). The length of the CDR3 is 14 residues. With 0 bases removed from V and 1 base from J, the gap between germline ends came to 7 bases. This chain's CDR3 is CATSRDIQSYEQYF. Written as DNA, the CDR3 is TGTGCCACCAGCAGAGATATACAGTCCTACGAGCAGTACTTC. Complete variable domain (other parts from reference TRBV15 and TRBJ2-7): DAMVIQNPRYQVTQFGKPVTLSCSQTLNHNVMYWYQQKSSQAPKLLFHYYDKDFNNEADTPDNFQSRRPNTSFCFLDIRSPGLGDTAMYLCATSRDIQSYEQYFGPGTRLTVT.

The genes are TRBV10-3 and TRBJ2-3; 10 positions agree with TRBD2. J was trimmed by 6 bases and V by 6 bases; bases with no gene match: 9. The V gene's germline CDR1 is ENHRY and CDR2 SYGVKD. This CDR3 is 15 amino acids long. The CDR3 here is CAISPAGGPGDTQYF. CDR3 sequence (DNA): TGTGCCATCAGCCCAGCGGGAGGGCCGGGGGATACGCAGTATTTT.

The chain uses TRBV27 and TRBJ2-6; D gene uncertain. The CDR3 is made up of 14 amino acids. Germline CDR1 and CDR2: MNHEY and SMNVEV (reference sequence). V dropped 4 bases and J dropped 4 bases, with 8 bases sitting between them. CDR3 DNA sequence: TGTGCCAGCAGTTCGGTGGCAGGGGCCAACGTCCTGACTTTC. It is translated as CASSSVAGANVLTF. The complete variable domain, with remaining parts taken from reference TRBV27 and TRBJ2-6, reads EAQVTQNPRYLITVTGKKLTVTCSQNMNHEYMSWYRQDPGLGLRQIYYSMNVEVTDKGDVPEGYKVSRKEKRNFPLILESPSPNQTSLYFCASSSVAGANVLTFGAGSRLTVL.

Only a few counts were recorded for this clone. The rearrangement uses TRBV5-1 and TRBJ2-6; D remains unclear. Trimming shortened V by 2 bases and J by 1 base, and 10 bases separated the two germline ends. In germline, CDR1 is SGHRS, CDR2 YFSETQ. This CDR3 spans 16 amino acids. The CDR3 protein is CASSFSVLSGANVLTF. The CDR3 bases are TGCGCCAGCAGCTTTTCAGTCTTGTCTGGGGCCAACGTCCTGACTTTC.

This CDR3 is CASSPNSGNTIYF. Here the CDR3 DNA reads TGTGCCAGCTCACCTAACTCTGGAAACACCATATATTTT. The genes are TRBV18 and TRBJ1-3, with D uncertain. The CDR3 sequence is 13 residues long. The germline gives CDR1 KGHSH, CDR2 LQKENI. V lost 3 bases to trimming and J lost 0 bases, with 3 bases between them.

This sequence joins TRBV6-5 and TRBJ1-2; 7 bases are a match to TRBD1. V lost 6 bases and J lost 2; bases outside the gene matches: 3. The CDR3 covers 13 residues. Germline-derived CDR1 and CDR2 are MNHEY and SVGAGI. The CDR3: CASRTGANYGYTF. The CDR3, as DNA: TGTGCCAGCAGAACAGGGGCAAACTATGGCTACACCTTC.

V is TRBV4-2 and J is TRBJ2-3; 7 nucleotides match TRBD2. Germline values: CDR1 LGHNA, CDR2 YNFKEQ. Trimming at V came to 0 bases and at J to 1 base, leaving 4 bases not matched to a gene. CDR3 length equals 16 residues. In DNA, the CDR3 is TGTGCCAGCAGCCAAGATTATCTAGCGGGCACAGATACGCAGTATTTT. It yields the protein CASSQDYLAGTDTQYF.